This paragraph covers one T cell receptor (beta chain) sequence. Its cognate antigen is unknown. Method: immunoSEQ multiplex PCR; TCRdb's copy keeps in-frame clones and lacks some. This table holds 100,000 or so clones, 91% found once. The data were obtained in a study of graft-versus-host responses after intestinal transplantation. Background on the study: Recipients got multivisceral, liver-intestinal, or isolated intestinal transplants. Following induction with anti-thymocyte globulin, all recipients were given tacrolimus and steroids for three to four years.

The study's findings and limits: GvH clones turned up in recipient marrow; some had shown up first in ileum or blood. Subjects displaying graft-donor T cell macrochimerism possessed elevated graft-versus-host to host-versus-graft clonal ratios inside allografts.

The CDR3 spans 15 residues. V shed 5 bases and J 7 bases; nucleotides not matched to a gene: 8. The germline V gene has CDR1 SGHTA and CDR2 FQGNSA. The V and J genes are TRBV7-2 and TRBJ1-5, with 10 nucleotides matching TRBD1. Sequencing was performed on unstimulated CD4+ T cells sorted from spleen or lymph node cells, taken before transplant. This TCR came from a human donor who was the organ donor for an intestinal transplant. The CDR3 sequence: CASSPGTGVSQPQHF. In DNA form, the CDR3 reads TGTGCCAGCAGCCCCGGGACAGGGGTCAGCCAGCCCCAGCATTTT.